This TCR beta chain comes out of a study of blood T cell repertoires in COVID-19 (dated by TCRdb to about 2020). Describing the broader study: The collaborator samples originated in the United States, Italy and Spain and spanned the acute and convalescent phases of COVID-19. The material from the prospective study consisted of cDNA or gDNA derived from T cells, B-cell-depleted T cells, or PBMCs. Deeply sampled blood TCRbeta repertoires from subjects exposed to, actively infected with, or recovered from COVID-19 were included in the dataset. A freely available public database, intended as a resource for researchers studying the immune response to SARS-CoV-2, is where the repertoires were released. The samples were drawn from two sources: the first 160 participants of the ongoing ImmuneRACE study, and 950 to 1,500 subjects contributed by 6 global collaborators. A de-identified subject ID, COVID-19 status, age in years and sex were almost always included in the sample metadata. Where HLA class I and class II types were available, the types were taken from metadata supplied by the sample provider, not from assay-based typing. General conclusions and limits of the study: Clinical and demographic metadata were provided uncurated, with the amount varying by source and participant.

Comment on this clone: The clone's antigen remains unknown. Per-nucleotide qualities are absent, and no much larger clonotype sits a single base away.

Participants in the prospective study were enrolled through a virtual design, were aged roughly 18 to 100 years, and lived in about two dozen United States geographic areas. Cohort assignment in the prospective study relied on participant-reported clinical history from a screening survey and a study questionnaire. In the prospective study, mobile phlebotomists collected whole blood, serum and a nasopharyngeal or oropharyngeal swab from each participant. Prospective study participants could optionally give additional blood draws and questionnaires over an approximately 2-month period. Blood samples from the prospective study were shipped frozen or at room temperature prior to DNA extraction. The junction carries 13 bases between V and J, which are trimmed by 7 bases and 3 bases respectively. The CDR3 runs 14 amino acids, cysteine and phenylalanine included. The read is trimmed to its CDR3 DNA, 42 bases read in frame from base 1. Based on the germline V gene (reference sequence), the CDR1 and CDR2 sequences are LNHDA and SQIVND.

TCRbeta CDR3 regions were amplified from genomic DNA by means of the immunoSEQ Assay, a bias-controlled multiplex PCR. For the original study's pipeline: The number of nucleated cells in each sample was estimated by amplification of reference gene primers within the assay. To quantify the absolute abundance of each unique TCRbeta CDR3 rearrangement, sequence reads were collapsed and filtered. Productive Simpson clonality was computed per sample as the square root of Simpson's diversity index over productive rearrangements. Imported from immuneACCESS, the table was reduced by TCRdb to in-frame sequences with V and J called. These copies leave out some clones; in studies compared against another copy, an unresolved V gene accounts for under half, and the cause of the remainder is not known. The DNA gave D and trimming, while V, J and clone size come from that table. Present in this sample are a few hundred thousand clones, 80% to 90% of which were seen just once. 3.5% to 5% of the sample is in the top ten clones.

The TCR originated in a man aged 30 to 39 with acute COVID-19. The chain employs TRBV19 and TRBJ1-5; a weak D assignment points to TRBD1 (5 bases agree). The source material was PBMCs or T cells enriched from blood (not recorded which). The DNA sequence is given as TGTGCCAGTAACTATGACAGTTCCAATCAGCCCCAGCATTTT. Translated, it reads CASNYDSSNQPQHF. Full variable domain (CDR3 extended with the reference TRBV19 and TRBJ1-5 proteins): DGGITQSPKYLFRKEGQNVTLSCEQNLNHDAMYWYRQDPGQGLRLIYYSQIVNDFQKGDIAEGYSVSREKKESFPLTVTSAQKNPTAFYLCASNYDSSNQPQHFGDGTRLSIL.